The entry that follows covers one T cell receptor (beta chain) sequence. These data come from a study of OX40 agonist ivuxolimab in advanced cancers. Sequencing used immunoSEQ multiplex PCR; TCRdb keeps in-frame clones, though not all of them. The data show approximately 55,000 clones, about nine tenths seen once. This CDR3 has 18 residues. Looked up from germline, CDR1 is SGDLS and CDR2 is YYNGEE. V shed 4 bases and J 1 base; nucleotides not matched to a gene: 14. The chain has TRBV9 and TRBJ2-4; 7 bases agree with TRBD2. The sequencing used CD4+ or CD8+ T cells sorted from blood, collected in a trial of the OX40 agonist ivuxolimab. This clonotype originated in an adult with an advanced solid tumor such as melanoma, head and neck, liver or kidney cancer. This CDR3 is CASSPRGGRESAKNIQYF. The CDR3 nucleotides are TGTGCCAGCAGCCCTAGAGGAGGGCGGGAGAGCGCCAAAAACATTCAGTACTTC.